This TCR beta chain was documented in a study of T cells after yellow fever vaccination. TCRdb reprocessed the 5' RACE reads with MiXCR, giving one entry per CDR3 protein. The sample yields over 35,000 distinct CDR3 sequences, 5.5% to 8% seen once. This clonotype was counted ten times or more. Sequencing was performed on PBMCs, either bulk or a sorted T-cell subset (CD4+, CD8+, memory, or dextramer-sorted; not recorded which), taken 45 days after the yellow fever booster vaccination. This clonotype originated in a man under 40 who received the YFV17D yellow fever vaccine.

CDR3 DNA: TGCGCCAGCAGCTCACAACAGGGTGACGGGACCCAGTACTTC. It is translated as CASSSQQGDGTQYF. This chain joins TRBV5-1 and TRBJ2-5; a weak D match, TRBD1 (6 bases). V dropped 3 bases and J dropped 7 bases, with 16 bases sitting between them. CDR1 is SGHRS and CDR2 is YFSETQ in the germline V gene. The CDR3 runs to 14 residues.